These T cell receptor beta chains were read from a single sample in a study of blood T cell repertoires in COVID-19. TCRdb keeps only in-frame clones here, not all; method: immunoSEQ multiplex PCR. This sample yields 200,000 to 300,000 clones, of which 75% to 90% are seen a single time; 7.5% to 9% belongs to the top ten. The sequenced sample consisted of peripheral blood. Source of these receptors: a human donor in a cohort sampled during active COVID-19. CDR3s include the opening cysteine and the closing phenylalanine or tryptophan. The D gene is left open where the match is weak. Clone size is given for some rows only: seen once, a few or many times, or a class if the clone is expanded.

CDR3 length,V gene,D gene,J gene,clone size,CDR3 protein,CDR3 DNA
15,TRBV7-8,.,TRBJ1-1,.,CASSRAQGANTEAFF,TGTGCCAGCAGCCGGGCGCAGGGCGCTAACACTGAAGCTTTCTTT
18,TRBV6-1,TRBD1,TRBJ1-5,.,CASSEISIGQVGGQPQHF,TGTGCCAGCAGTGAAATCAGTATCGGACAGGTTGGGGGTCAGCCCCAGCATTTT
17,TRBV2,TRBD1,TRBJ1-1,.,CASSGDRTGSKNTEAFF,TGTGCCAGCAGTGGCGACCGGACAGGGTCGAAGAACACTGAAGCTTTCTTT
15,TRBV28,.,TRBJ2-2,.,CASSLWGRGTGELFF,TGTGCCAGCAGTTTATGGGGGCGGGGTACCGGGGAGCTGTTTTTT
15,TRBV6-2/TRBV6-3,.,TRBJ1-3,.,CASSYGTYSGNTIYF,TGTGCCAGCAGTTACGGGACTTACTCTGGAAACACCATATATTTT
13,TRBV4-1,.,TRBJ2-1,.,CASSQDAYNEQFF,TGCGCCAGCAGCCAAGATGCGTACAATGAGCAGTTCTTC
16,TRBV15,TRBD1,TRBJ1-4,.,CATSSDRTGINEKLFF,TGTGCCACCAGCAGTGATAGGACAGGTATTAATGAAAAACTGTTTTTT
16,TRBV7-2,TRBD2,TRBJ2-1,.,CASSLGVAGGHNEQFF,TGTGCCAGCAGCTTAGGGGTCGCGGGGGGGCACAATGAGCAGTTCTTC
18,TRBV7-2,TRBD2,TRBJ2-3,.,CASSLASGGGPLIDTQYF,TGTGCCAGCAGCTTAGCATCAGGCGGGGGGCCCTTAATAGATACGCAGTATTTT
12,TRBV12-3/TRBV12-4,.,TRBJ1-2,.,CASSFGTNGYTF,TGTGCCAGCAGTTTTGGAACTAATGGCTACACCTTC
12,TRBV7-2,.,TRBJ1-1,.,CASSAAGTEAFF,TGTGCCAGCAGCGCCGCCGGGACAGAAGCTTTCTTT
15,TRBV20-1,TRBD2,TRBJ2-2,.,CSASYQRGVPGELFF,TGCAGTGCTAGTTACCAGCGGGGGGTTCCCGGGGAGCTGTTTTTT
12,TRBV10-3,.,TRBJ1-2,.,CATSRDGGGYTF,TGTGCCACCTCAAGGGACGGGGGTGGCTACACCTTC
14,TRBV28,TRBD1,TRBJ1-2,.,CALLDRGRDYGYTF,TGTGCCCTGCTTGACAGGGGGCGCGACTATGGCTACACCTTC
13,TRBV12-3/TRBV12-4,.,TRBJ1-6,few,CASSQGPNSPLHF,TGTGCCAGCAGTCAGGGTCCCAACTCACCCCTCCACTTT
18,TRBV2,TRBD2,TRBJ2-5,few,CASSPTRLAGGRQETQYF,TGTGCCAGCAGCCCCACACGACTAGCGGGGGGGCGACAAGAGACCCAGTACTTC
12,TRBV7-2,TRBD1,TRBJ1-1,.,CASSRTGAEAFF,TGTGCCAGCAGCCGGACAGGGGCTGAAGCTTTCTTT
15,TRBV5-4,.,TRBJ1-2,.,CASSSPSGSNYGYTF,TGTGCCAGCAGCTCCCCCAGCGGCTCCAACTATGGCTACACCTTC
13,TRBV12-3/TRBV12-4,.,TRBJ2-3,.,CASFPRGTDTQYF,TGTGCCAGCTTCCCGCGGGGCACAGATACGCAGTATTTT
12,TRBV7-2,.,TRBJ2-7,.,CASSPSLYEQYF,TGTGCCAGCAGCCCCTCTTTATACGAGCAGTACTTC
14,TRBV6-5,.,TRBJ1-1,.,CASSYQGVNTEAFF,TGTGCCAGCAGTTACCAAGGAGTGAACACTGAAGCTTTCTTT
13,TRBV28,.,TRBJ2-2,.,CASNDRNTGELFF,TGTGCCAGCAACGACAGGAACACCGGGGAGCTGTTTTTT
14,TRBV19,.,TRBJ2-7,.,CASSKAVEVYEQYF,TGTGCCAGTAGTAAGGCGGTGGAAGTATACGAGCAGTACTTC
10,TRBV2,.,TRBJ1-1,.,CASAINGAFF,TGTGCCAGCGCGATCAACGGAGCTTTCTTT
14,TRBV28,TRBD2,TRBJ2-7,once,CASSLLREVYEQYF,TGTGCCAGCAGTTTATTGCGGGAGGTCTACGAGCAGTACTTC
16,TRBV24-1,.,TRBJ2-3,once,CATSDLQGRGTDTQYF,TGTGCCACCAGTGATTTGCAGGGCAGGGGAACAGATACGCAGTATTTT
15,TRBV28,.,TRBJ2-5,.,CASSLSGSGTETQYF,TGTGCCAGCAGTTTATCAGGGTCGGGTACTGAGACCCAGTACTTC
16,TRBV27,TRBD2,TRBJ2-3,.,CASSPVGLGGTDTQYF,TGTGCCAGCAGTCCCGTTGGACTAGGCGGCACAGATACGCAGTATTTT
12,TRBV6-2/TRBV6-3,TRBD1,TRBJ1-1,.,CASSAGTAQAFF,TGTGCCAGCAGTGCCGGGACAGCCCAAGCTTTCTTT
15,TRBV7-9,TRBD1,TRBJ1-5,.,CASSLDDRGNQPQHF,TGTGCCAGCAGCTTGGATGACAGGGGCAATCAGCCCCAGCATTTT
13,TRBV27,.,TRBJ1-1,few,CASSFQLNTEAFF,TGTGCCAGCAGTTTTCAGTTGAACACTGAAGCTTTCTTT
16,TRBV3-1/TRBV3-2,TRBD2,TRBJ2-7,.,CASSQYGGGSTYEQYF,TGTGCCAGCAGCCAATACGGTGGCGGGAGTACTTACGAGCAGTACTTC